Included here is one TCR beta chain sequence, with context. The antigen is not known. V was pared by 7 bases and J by 6 bases, with 5 bases of the junction left unmatched. This CDR3 region has 12 residues. CDR1 and CDR2 from the germline V gene are MDHEN and SYDVKM. Profiled with immunoSEQ multiplex PCR; TCRdb holds only in-frame clones, not every one. The sample includes around 35,000 clones, around 80% seen only once; the top ten take 22%. The sample belongs to a study of OX40 agonist ivuxolimab in advanced cancers. Study background: Mean age 60 years, range about 20 to 85; just over 80% male.

Study-level findings and limits: On average, CD8+ T cells showed a greater number of expanded clones than CD4+.

The origin of this receptor is an adult with an advanced solid tumor such as melanoma, head and neck, liver or kidney cancer. Sequenced here: CD4+ or CD8+ T cells sorted from blood, sampled in a trial of the OX40 agonist ivuxolimab. The rearrangement uses TRBV28 and TRBJ1-1; the match to TRBD1 covers 7 bases. CDR3 loop: CASMTGYAEAFF. DNA for the CDR3: TGTGCCAGCATGACAGGGTATGCTGAAGCTTTCTTT.